The source of this TCR beta chain is a study of vaccination effects on CD4 cells after COVID-19. V was cut by 5 bases and J by 0 bases, with 8 bases left in between. The CDR3 is made up of 14 amino acids. The germline gives CDR1 MNHNY, CDR2 SVGAGI (reference sequence). CD4+ T cells specific for antigen were expanded with viral peptide pools by the ViraFEST assay before sequencing. Following 10 days of culture, CD4+ T cells were isolated. Participants received two doses of either the BNT162b2 or mRNA-1273 vaccine. The vaccine recipients had no prior SARS-CoV-2 infection, with negative nucleocapsid antibodies. Researchers swapped half the medium for IL-2 medium on both days 3 and 7. Worth noting for this clone: What it recognizes is unknown.

Using immunoSEQ multiplex PCR, the repertoire was profiled, and TCRdb retains in-frame clones only, with some absent. In the table there are almost 70,000 clones, around two thirds of which are singletons. V is TRBV6-6 and J is TRBJ1-5; D is unresolved. This receptor was obtained from a human donor who received a COVID-19 vaccine. Sample: CD4+ T cells from PBMCs cultured with HCoV-229E spike peptides, taken after COVID-19 vaccination. The CDR3 loop reads CASSQSNSNQPQHF. CDR3 coding DNA: TGTGCCAGCAGTCAATCGAATAGCAATCAGCCCCAGCATTTT.